Below are 17 T cell receptor beta chains sequenced from a single sample in a study of OX40 agonist ivuxolimab in advanced cancers. The method was immunoSEQ multiplex PCR; TCRdb's version includes in-frame clones alone and lacks a portion of them. The table has 95,000 to 100,000 clones, less than 85% seen once. Specimen: CD4+ or CD8+ T cells sorted from blood, collected in a trial of the OX40 agonist ivuxolimab. These receptors all stem from an adult with an advanced solid tumor such as melanoma, head and neck, liver or kidney cancer.

The chain employs TRBV7-9 and TRBJ2-7; a weak D match, TRBD2 (5 bases). The V and J ends lost 1 base and 6 bases respectively, with 10 bases between them. The CDR3 totals 13 residues. Germline assignment: CDR1 SEHNR and CDR2 FQNEAQ (reference sequence). The CDR3 DNA reads TGTGCCAGCAGCTTAGGAGGGAGCCGCGAGCAGTACTTC. It encodes CASSLGGSREQYF.

The rearrangement joins TRBV29-1 to TRBJ2-1; 13 nucleotides agree with TRBD2. V dropped 4 bases and J dropped 0; count of bases not matched to a gene: 3. In germline, CDR1 is SQVTM, CDR2 ANQGSEA. This CDR3 spans 16 amino acids. CDR3 region: CSVGGLAGFSYNEQFF. The CDR3 DNA sequence: TGCAGCGTTGGGGGACTAGCGGGATTCTCCTACAATGAGCAGTTCTTC.

About this clone itself: This CDR3 is also generated by other DNA sequences in the sample. The rearrangement joins TRBV5-4 to TRBJ1-4; D is possibly TRBD1 (6 bases). The germline gives CDR1 SGHNT, CDR2 YYREEE (reference sequence). The V end was cut by 4 bases, the J end by 8 bases, with 12 bases between. There are 13 residues in the CDR3. The CDR3 loop reads CASSPDRKEKLFF. In DNA form, the CDR3 reads TGTGCCAGCAGCCCTGACAGGAAGGAAAAACTGTTTTTT.

V is TRBV9 and J is TRBJ2-3; D is tentatively TRBD1 or TRBD2 (5 bases each). The CDR3 is 14 amino acids. The germline V gene encodes CDR1 SGDLS and CDR2 YYNGEE. V was clipped by 0 bases and J by 2 bases, with 7 bases between them. The CDR3 nucleotides are TGTGCCAGCAGCGTAGATGGGACCACAGATACGCAGTATTTT. Its translation: CASSVDGTTDTQYF.

The V and J genes are TRBV29-1 and TRBJ1-2; 7 bases line up with TRBD1. CDR3 size: 16 residues. CDR1 and CDR2 from the germline V gene are SQVTM and ANQGSEA. J gave up 4 bases and V 7 bases, and 18 bases lay outside the gene matches. This CDR3 is CSAGNGEDRTFYGYTF. DNA of the CDR3: TGCAGCGCAGGGAACGGTGAGGACAGGACCTTCTATGGCTACACCTTC.

The V and J genes are TRBV19 and TRBJ1-1; tentatively, D is TRBD1 (5 bases). The CDR3 consists of 15 residues. CDR1 LNHDA and CDR2 SQIVND come from the germline V gene (reference sequence). V lost 1 base to trimming and J lost 0 bases, with 9 bases between them. The CDR3 region is CASSIVREMNTEAFF. The CDR3 DNA sequence: TGTGCCAGTAGTATAGTCAGGGAAATGAACACTGAAGCTTTCTTT. Supplemented by reference TRBV19 and TRBJ1-1, the full variable domain reads DGGITQSPKYLFRKEGQNVTLSCEQNLNHDAMYWYRQDPGQGLRLIYYSQIVNDFQKGDIAEGYSVSREKKESFPLTVTSAQKNPTAFYLCASSIVREMNTEAFFGQGTRLTVV.

The chain couples TRBV2 to TRBJ2-1; D gene unclear. V lost 6 bases, J lost 10 bases, and 22 bases lay in between. This CDR3 is 15 amino acids long. Per the germline V gene, CDR1 is SNHLY and CDR2 is FYNNEI. The CDR3 protein is CASRPIAGPAREQFF. DNA for the CDR3: TGTGCCAGCAGACCCATTGCAGGCCCAGCAAGGGAGCAGTTCTTC.

The chain joins TRBV27 to TRBJ2-5, with 7 bases matching TRBD2. Trimming removed 8 bases from V and 1 base from J; junction bases left unmatched: 13. The germline V gene encodes CDR1 MNHEY and CDR2 SMNVEV (reference sequence). The CDR3 totals 16 residues. The CDR3 DNA follows: TGTGCCAGCTCTCCTTATCGTACTAGCGCCCAAGAGACCCAGTACTTC. Its protein is CASSPYRTSAQETQYF.

This rearrangement joins TRBV6-5 to TRBJ1-3, with 7 bases aligning to TRBD1. Germline V gene data show CDR1 as MNHEY and CDR2 as SVGAGI. The CDR3 length is 15 residues. Trimming at V came to 0 bases and at J to 4 bases, leaving 3 bases not matched to a gene. For the CDR3, the DNA is TGTGCCAGCAGTTACTCTGGCAGGGGGGGAAACACCATATATTTT. Translation gives CASSYSGRGGNTIYF.

This chain joins TRBV5-1 and TRBJ1-1, with D hard to call. Germline loops: CDR1 SGHRS, CDR2 YFSETQ. Deletions cut 0 bases from V and 1 base from J, with 7 bases between. The CDR3 covers 14 residues. The CDR3 bases are TGCGCCAGCAGCTTGGGCCTCAAGAACACTGAAGCTTTCTTT. It translates to CASSLGLKNTEAFF.

V and J are TRBV5-6 and TRBJ2-3; 7 bases match TRBD2. Germline CDR1 reads SGHDT; CDR2 reads YYEEEE. Trimming cost V 9 bases and J 4 bases; bases outside gene matches: 5. This CDR3 is 12 amino acids long. The CDR3 loop reads CATAGVSDTQYF. For the CDR3, the DNA is TGTGCCACCGCGGGGGTATCAGATACGCAGTATTTT. Full variable domain (rest looked up from reference TRBV5-6 and TRBJ2-3): DAGVTQSPTHLIKTRGQQVTLRCSPKSGHDTVSWYQQALGQGPQFIFQYYEEEERQRGNFPDRFSGHQFPNYSSELNVNALLLGDSALYLCATAGVSDTQYFGPGTRLTVL.

This clone occurred a few times. The CDR3 bases are TGTGCCAGCAGGGAAGGGGGAGCCAACGTCCTGACTTTC. Protein sequence: CASREGGANVLTF. The rearrangement links TRBV6-6 to TRBJ2-6; tentative D call: TRBD1 (6 bases). The length of the CDR3 is 13 residues. V was clipped by 6 bases and J by 7 bases, with 10 bases between them. The V gene's germline CDR1 is MNHNY and CDR2 SVGAGI (reference sequence).

The rearrangement uses TRBV19 and TRBJ2-3; 9 nucleotides align to TRBD2. The CDR3 totals 14 residues. Looked up from germline, CDR1 is LNHDA and CDR2 is SQIVND (reference sequence). The trim removed 3 bases at V and 4 bases at J, leaving 2 bases unmatched. The CDR3 nucleotides are TGTGCCAGTAGTATGGGACTAGCCCCAGATACGCAGTATTTT. Translated, it gives CASSMGLAPDTQYF.

This clone was recorded a few times. The rearrangement links TRBV2 to TRBJ1-6; 7 bases are shared with TRBD1. CDR1 is SNHLY, CDR2 FYNNEI, per germline. The CDR3 is 14 amino acids. The V and J ends lost 9 bases and 7 bases, in that order; junction bases with no gene match: 9. The CDR3 DNA is TGTGCCAGGGGAAACAGGGGCGAGAATTCACCCCTCCACTTT. Its protein product is CARGNRGENSPLHF. Variable domain in full (rest from reference TRBV2 and TRBJ1-6): EPEVTQTPSHQVTQMGQEVILRCVPISNHLYFYWYRQILGQKVEFLVSFYNNEISEKSEIFDDQFSVERPDGSNFTLKIRSTKLEDSAMYFCARGNRGENSPLHFGNGTRLTVT.

This chain uses TRBV14 with TRBJ2-1; TRBD2 matches at 10 bases. Looked up from germline, CDR1 is SGHDN and CDR2 is FVKESK. The junction had 2 bases not matched to a gene; V was cut back by 4 bases and J by 2 bases. The CDR3 loop spans 15 amino acids. The CDR3 reads CASSRGLAAYNEQFF. DNA for the CDR3: TGTGCCAGCAGCCGTGGACTAGCGGCCTACAATGAGCAGTTCTTC.

The CDR3 sequence: CASSPPVPGQGLYGYTF. As DNA, the CDR3 is TGTGCCAGCTCACCACCCGTCCCGGGACAGGGTTTGTATGGCTACACCTTC. The V and J genes are TRBV18 and TRBJ1-2, with 9 positions matching TRBD1. The CDR3 loop spans 17 amino acids. After removal of 0 bases from V and 5 bases from J, the junction contained 10 bases not matched to a gene. The germline gives CDR1 KGHSH, CDR2 LQKENI.

The chain couples TRBV19 to TRBJ2-3; 9 positions agree with TRBD1. After removal of 7 bases from V and 7 bases from J, the junction contained 6 bases not matched to a gene. The CDR3 covers 13 residues. Germline V gene lookup returns CDR1 LNHDA and CDR2 SQIVND (reference sequence). The CDR3 DNA sequence: TGTGCCAGTACGAGGGACAGGGACTATACGCAGTATTTT. It codes for CASTRDRDYTQYF.